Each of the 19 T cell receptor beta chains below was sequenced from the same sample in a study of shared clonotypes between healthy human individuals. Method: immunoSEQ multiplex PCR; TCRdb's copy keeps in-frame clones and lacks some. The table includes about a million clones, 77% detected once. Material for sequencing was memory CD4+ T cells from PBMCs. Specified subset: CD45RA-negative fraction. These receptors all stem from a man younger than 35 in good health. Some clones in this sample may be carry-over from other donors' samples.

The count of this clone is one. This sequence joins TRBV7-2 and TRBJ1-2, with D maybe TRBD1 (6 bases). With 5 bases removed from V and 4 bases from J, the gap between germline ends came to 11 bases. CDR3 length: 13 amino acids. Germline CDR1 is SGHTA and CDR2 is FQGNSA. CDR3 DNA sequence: TGTGCCAGCAGCCTGGACAGAAGCTATGGCTACACCTTC. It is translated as CASSLDRSYGYTF.

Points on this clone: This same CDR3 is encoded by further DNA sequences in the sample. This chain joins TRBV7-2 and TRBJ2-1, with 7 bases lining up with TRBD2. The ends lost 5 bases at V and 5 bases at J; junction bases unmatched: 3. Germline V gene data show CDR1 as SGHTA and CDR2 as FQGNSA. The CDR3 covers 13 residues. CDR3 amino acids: CASSPSGNNEQFF. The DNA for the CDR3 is TGTGCCAGCAGCCCTAGCGGAAACAATGAGCAGTTCTTC.

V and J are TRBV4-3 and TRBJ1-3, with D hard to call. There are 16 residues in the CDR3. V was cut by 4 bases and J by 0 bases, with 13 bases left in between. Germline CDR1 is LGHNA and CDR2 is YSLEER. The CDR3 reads CASSPSTGSSGNTIYF. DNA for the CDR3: TGCGCCAGCAGCCCTTCTACGGGGTCCTCTGGAAACACCATATATTTT.

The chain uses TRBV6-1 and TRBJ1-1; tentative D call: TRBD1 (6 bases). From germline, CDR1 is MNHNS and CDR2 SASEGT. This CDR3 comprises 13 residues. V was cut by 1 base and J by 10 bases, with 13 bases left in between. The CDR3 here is CASSEVVLGGAFF. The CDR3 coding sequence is TGTGCCAGCAGTGAAGTGGTTTTAGGGGGAGCTTTCTTT.

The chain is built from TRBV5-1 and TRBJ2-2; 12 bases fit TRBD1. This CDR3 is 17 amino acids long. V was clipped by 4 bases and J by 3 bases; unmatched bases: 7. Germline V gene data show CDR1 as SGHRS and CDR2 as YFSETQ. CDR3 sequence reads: CASSLGTGGMDTGELFF. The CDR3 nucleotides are TGCGCCAGCAGCCTGGGGACAGGGGGCATGGACACCGGGGAGCTGTTTTTT.

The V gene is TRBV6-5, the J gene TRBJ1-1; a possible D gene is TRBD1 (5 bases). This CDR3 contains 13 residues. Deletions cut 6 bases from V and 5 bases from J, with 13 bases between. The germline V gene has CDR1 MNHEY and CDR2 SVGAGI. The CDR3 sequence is CASSSGTRTEAFF. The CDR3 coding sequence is TGTGCCAGCAGCTCCGGGACGCGGACTGAAGCTTTCTTT.

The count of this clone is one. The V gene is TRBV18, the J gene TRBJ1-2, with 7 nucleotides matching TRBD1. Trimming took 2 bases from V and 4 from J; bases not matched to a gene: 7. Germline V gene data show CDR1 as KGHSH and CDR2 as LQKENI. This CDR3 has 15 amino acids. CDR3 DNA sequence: TGTGCCAGCTCACCAGGGGAGGGGGCCAGCTATGGCTACACCTTC. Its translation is CASSPGEGASYGYTF.

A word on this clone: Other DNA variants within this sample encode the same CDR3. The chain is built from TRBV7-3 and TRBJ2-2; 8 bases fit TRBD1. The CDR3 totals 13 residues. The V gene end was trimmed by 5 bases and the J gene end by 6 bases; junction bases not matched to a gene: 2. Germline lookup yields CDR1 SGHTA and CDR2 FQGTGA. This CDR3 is CASSQTGAGELFF. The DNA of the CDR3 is TGTGCCAGCAGCCAGACAGGGGCCGGGGAGCTGTTTTTT.

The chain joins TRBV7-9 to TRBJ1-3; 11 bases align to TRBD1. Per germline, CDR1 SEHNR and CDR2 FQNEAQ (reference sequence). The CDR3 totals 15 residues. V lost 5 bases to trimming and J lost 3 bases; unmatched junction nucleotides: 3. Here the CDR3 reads CASSPGTGGGNTIYF. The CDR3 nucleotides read TGTGCCAGCAGCCCAGGGACAGGGGGTGGAAACACCATATATTTT.

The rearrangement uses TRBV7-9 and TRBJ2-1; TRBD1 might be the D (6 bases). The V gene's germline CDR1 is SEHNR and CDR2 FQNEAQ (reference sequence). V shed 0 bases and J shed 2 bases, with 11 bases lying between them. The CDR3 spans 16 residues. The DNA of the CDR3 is TGTGCCAGCAGCTTAGCCACAGGGAGCGCCTACAATGAGCAGTTCTTC. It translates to CASSLATGSAYNEQFF.

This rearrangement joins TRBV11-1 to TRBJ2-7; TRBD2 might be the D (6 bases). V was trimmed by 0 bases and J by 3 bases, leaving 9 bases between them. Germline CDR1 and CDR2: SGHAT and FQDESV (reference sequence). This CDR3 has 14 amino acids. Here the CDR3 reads CASSLASGRYEQYF. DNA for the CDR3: TGTGCCAGCAGCTTAGCTAGCGGCCGCTACGAGCAGTACTTC.

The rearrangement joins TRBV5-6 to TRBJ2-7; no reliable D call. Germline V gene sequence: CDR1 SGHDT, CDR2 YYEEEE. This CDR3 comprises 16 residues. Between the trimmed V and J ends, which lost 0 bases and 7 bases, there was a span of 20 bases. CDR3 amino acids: CASSLARRALATEQYF. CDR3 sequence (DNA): TGTGCCAGCAGCTTGGCCAGAAGGGCCCTTGCTACTGAGCAGTACTTC.

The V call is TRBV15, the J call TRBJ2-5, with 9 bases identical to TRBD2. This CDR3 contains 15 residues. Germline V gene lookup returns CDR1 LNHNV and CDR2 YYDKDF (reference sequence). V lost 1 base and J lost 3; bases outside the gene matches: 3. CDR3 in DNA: TGTGCCACCAGCAGAGGATCTAGCGGGAAAGAGACCCAGTACTTC. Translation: CATSRGSSGKETQYF.

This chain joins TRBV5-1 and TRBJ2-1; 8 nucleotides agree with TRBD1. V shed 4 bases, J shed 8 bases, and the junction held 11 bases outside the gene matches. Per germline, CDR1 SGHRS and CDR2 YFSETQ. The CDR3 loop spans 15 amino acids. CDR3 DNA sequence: TGCGCCAGCAGCGACGGACAGGGCAGGTTCGATGAGCAGTTCTTC. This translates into CASSDGQGRFDEQFF.

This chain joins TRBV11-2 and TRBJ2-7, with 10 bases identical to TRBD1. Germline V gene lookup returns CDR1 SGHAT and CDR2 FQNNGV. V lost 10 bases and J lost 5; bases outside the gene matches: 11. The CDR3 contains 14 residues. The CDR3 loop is CATSKTGGVHEQYF. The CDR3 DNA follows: TGTGCCACGAGCAAGACAGGGGGCGTGCACGAGCAGTACTTC.

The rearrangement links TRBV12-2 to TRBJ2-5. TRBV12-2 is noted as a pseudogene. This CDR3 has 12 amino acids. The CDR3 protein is CASRPALKTQYF. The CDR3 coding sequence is TGTGCAAGTCGACCGGCTTTGAAGACCCAGTACTTC.

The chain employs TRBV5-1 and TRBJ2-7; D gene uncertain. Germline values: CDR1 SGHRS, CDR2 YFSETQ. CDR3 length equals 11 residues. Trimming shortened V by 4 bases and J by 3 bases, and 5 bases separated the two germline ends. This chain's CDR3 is CASSLYYEQYF. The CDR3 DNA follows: TGCGCCAGCAGCCTGTACTACGAGCAGTACTTC. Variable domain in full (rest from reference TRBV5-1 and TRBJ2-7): KAGVTQTPRYLIKTRGQQVTLSCSPISGHRSVSWYQQTPGQGLQFLFEYFSETQRNKGNFPGRFSGRQFSNSRSEMNVSTLELGDSALYLCASSLYYEQYFGPGTRLTVT.

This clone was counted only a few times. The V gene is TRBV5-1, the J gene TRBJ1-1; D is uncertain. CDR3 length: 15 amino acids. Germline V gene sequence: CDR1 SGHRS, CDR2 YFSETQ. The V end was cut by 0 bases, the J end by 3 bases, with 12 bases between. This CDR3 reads CASSLALERDTEAFF. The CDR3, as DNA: TGCGCCAGCAGCTTGGCGTTAGAGCGGGACACTGAAGCTTTCTTT. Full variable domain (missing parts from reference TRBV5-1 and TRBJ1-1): KAGVTQTPRYLIKTRGQQVTLSCSPISGHRSVSWYQQTPGQGLQFLFEYFSETQRNKGNFPGRFSGRQFSNSRSEMNVSTLELGDSALYLCASSLALERDTEAFFGQGTRLTVV.

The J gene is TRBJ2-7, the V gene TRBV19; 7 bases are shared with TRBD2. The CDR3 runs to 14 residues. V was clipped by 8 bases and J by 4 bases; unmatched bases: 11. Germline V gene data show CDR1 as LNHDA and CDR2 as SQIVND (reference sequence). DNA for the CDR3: TGTGCCAGTGGACTCTCGACAGCGGGGTACGAGCAGTACTTC. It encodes CASGLSTAGYEQYF.